This TCR beta chain was obtained from a study of cytomegalovirus exposure and HLA in healthy donors. The sample holds one count of this clone. Its antigen is unknown. V dropped 1 base and J dropped 4 bases, with 10 bases sitting between them. The CDR3 contains 14 residues. Germline V gene data show CDR1 as MNHNS and CDR2 as SASEGT. PCR was performed using 60 Vbeta and 13 Jbeta primers. Profiling relied on immunoSEQ multiplex PCR, and the TCRdb table lists in-frame clones only, not all of them. This table has roughly 200,000 clones, around 83% appearing once. General study results and limits: Rare TCR sequences predominated, though certain public TCRs were found in many donors. Cytomegalovirus-associated status was assigned to some 160 TCR beta chains. CMV serostatus was the only immune exposure information that was available.

This chain joins TRBV6-1 and TRBJ1-2; D may be TRBD1 (5 bases). This sequence originates from a man aged 40-50 years in good health and CMV-seropositive. Sequences were obtained from PBMCs. CDR3 bases: TGTGCCAGCAGTGAAGTCCAGGGTTCCTATGGCTACACCTTC. It codes for CASSEVQGSYGYTF.